A selection of T cell receptor beta chains follows, all from one sample in a study of neurological immune-mediated disorders. MiXCR, applied by TCRdb to the 5' RACE reads, yields one record per CDR3 protein. This table has some 42,000 distinct CDR3 sequences, around a tenth appearing once. Sequencing input: CD4+ T cells from blood. All receptors derive from a woman younger than 45 with HTLV-1-associated myelopathy (HAM/TSP). Each CDR3 is given without its conserved first and last residue. The size of a clone is reported for some rows only, either as once, few or many, or as a class for expanded clones.

ASSLEGGHTGELF many TRBV5-1
SARNNDRALH medium-sized TRBV20-1
ASGVGLLGRNEQY many TRBV6-6
ASSRQGAVGNQPQH many TRBV6-5
ASSQDGAGATTDTQY many TRBV6-6
ASMPYRDREQY many TRBV6-5
ASSQLQGGFGNEQF many TRBV3-1
ASRKDRDISGYT many TRBV27
ASSPSNRVSSYNEQF many TRBV3-1
ASSYSSTARKF many TRBV6-5
ASRADRGGFEAF . TRBV12-3/TRBV12-4
ASRPGRLLAKNIQY many TRBV7-2
ASSSKGLRGGRPLTTDTQY many TRBV7-8
ASSLAGQGWSTQY . TRBV5-1
ASSLEWVSEQY many TRBV5-1
ASSYSRTGTEAF many TRBV6-5
SASSIRQGSSGEQY many TRBV20-1
ASSLAAIGFEAF . TRBV5-1
SVGGRAHYGYT many TRBV29-1
ASGILRGITGELF many TRBV6-6
ASSQEGGNRVREKLF many TRBV4-1
ASSESGAYEQY many TRBV10-1
ASKTGPDYGYT few TRBV19
ASSLYRTGAAEAF many TRBV7-8
ASSLVSSYEQY many TRBV5-1
ASSGQGSAKNIQY many TRBV28
SARGAGSSTDTQY many TRBV20-1
ASSPTPNSNQPQH many TRBV5-1
SASDRRANTIY . TRBV20-1
ASSPRSADTQY many TRBV28
ASSLRDWDTEAF . TRBV11-3
ASNREGSNQPQH many TRBV5-1
GGGITGNTIY medium-sized TRBV20-1
ASSLVAGLNTEAF many TRBV5-1
ASSLPEGGEAF many TRBV5-1
ASSQVGGQANYGYT many TRBV14
SVTGQGDSGNTIY many TRBV29-1
AISETGGNNQPQH . TRBV10-3
ASNQGVNQPQH many TRBV12-3/TRBV12-4
ASSTQGTYYGYT many TRBV19
ASSPGQKLDTQY many TRBV5-1
SAREAGLRNQPQH many TRBV20-1
ASSFTTNTGELF many TRBV11-2
SARRGEHSYNEQF many TRBV20-1
SAGPGQGDPYEQY many TRBV20-1
ASSLAPQGDGTEAF once TRBV5-1
ARGQTGELF many TRBV7-9
ASSSGTDGGYCYT once TRBV9